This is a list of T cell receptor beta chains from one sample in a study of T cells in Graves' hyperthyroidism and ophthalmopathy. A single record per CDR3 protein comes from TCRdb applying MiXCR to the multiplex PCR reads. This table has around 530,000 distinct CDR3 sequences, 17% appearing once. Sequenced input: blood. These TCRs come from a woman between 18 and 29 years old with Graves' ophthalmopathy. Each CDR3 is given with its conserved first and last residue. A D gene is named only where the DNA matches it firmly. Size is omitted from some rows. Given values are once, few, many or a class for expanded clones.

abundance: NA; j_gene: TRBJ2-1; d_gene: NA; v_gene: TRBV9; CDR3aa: CASSVGGGHVLEQFF; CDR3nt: TGTGCCAGCAGCGTCGGAGGGGGTCACGTTCTTGAGCAGTTCTTC
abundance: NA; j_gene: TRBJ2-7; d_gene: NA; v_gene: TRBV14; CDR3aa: CASSQYSGNEQYF; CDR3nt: TGTGCCAGCAGCCAATACTCAGGAAACGAGCAGTACTTC
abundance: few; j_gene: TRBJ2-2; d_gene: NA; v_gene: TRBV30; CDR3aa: CAWIGKGELFF; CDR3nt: TGTGCCTGGATTGGAAAAGGGGAGCTGTTTTTT
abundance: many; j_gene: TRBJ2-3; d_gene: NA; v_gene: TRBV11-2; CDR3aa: CASSLVAGTTDTQYF; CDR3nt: TGTGCCAGCAGCTTAGTGGCTGGAACCACAGATACGCAGTATTTT
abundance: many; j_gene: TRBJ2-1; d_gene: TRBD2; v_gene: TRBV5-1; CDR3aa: CASSLVSGTTHEQFF; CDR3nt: TGCGCCAGCAGCTTGGTTAGCGGGACCACCCATGAGCAGTTCTTC
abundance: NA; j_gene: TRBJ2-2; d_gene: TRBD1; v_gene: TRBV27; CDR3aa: CASSLGPTGGASRELFF; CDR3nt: TGTGCCAGCAGTTTAGGACCCACAGGGGGCGCATCCAGGGAGCTGTTTTTT
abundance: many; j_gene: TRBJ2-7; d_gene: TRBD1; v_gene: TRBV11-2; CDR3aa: CASSSGTGGNYYEQYF; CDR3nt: TGTGCCAGCAGCAGCGGGACAGGGGGCAACTACTACGAGCAGTACTTC
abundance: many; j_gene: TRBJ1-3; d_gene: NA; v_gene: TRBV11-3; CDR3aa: CASSLFPLTGNTIYF; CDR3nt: TGTGCCAGCAGCTTGTTTCCACTTACTGGAAACACCATATATTTT
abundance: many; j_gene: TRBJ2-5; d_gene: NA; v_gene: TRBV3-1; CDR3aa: CASSQEYWETQYF; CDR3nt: TGTGCCAGCAGCCAAGAGTATTGGGAGACCCAGTACTTC
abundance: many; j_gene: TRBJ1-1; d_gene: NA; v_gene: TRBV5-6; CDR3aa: CASSFGDGYTEAFF; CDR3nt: TGTGCCAGCAGCTTCGGGGACGGATACACTGAAGCTTTCTTT
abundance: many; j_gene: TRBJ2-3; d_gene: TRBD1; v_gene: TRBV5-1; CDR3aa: CASTVSGQGSTDTQYF; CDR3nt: TGCGCCAGCACTGTTTCGGGACAGGGAAGCACAGATACGCAGTATTTT
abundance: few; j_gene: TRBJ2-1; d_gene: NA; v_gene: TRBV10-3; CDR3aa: CAISGLGEQFF; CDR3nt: TGTGCCATCAGTGGGTTAGGTGAGCAGTTCTTC
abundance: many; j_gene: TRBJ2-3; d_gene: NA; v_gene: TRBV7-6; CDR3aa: CASSSLGQSTDTQYF; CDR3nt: TGTGCCAGCAGCTCCCTAGGACAGAGCACAGATACGCAGTATTTT